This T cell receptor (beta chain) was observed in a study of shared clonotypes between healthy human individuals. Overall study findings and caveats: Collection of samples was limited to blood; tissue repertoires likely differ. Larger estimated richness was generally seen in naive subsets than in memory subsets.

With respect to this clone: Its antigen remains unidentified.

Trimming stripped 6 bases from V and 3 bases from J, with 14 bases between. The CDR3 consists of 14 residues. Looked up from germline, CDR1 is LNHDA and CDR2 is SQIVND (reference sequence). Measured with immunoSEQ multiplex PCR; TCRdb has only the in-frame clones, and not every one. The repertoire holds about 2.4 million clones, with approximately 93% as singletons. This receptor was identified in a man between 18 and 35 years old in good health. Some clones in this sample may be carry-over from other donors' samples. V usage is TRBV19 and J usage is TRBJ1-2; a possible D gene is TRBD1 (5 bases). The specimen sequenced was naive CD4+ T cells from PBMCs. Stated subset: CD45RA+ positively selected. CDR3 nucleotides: TGTGCCAGTAGACGTAGGGGATTCGACTATGGCTACACCTTC. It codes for CASRRRGFDYGYTF.